The 20 T cell receptor beta chains below all came from one sample that was sequenced in a study of blood T cell repertoires in COVID-19. Clones were sequenced by immunoSEQ multiplex PCR, and TCRdb holds only the in-frame ones, with some missing. The sample holds roughly 330,000 clones, about four fifths seen once. Sequenced sample: peripheral blood. The origin of the receptors is a woman aged 45-60 years with acute or convalescent COVID-19.

V is TRBV19 and J is TRBJ1-2; 8 bases match TRBD1. The length of the CDR3 is 14 residues. Germline V gives CDR1 LNHDA, CDR2 SQIVND (reference sequence). The J segment lost 6 bases and the V segment lost 6 bases, leaving 9 bases of the junction unmatched. Here the CDR3 DNA reads TGTGCCAGTAGACATCCAGGGGGCAAGGATGGCTACACCTTC. Translating it yields CASRHPGGKDGYTF.

The chain joins TRBV7-6 to TRBJ1-2; tentative D call: TRBD1 (6 bases). Looked up from germline, CDR1 is SGHVS and CDR2 is FNYEAQ. Trimming took 3 bases from V and 5 from J, leaving 25 bases between them. The CDR3 covers 18 residues. The CDR3, as DNA: TGTGCCAGCAGCTTGTCCTACAGGGCCTCCCCTATAAGTTATGGCTACACCTTC. This translates into CASSLSYRASPISYGYTF.

This clone was seen a single time. The chain couples TRBV6-2 or TRBV6-3 to TRBJ1-5; D call uncertain. Germline V lookup: CDR1 MNHEY, CDR2 SVGEGT. The CDR3 length is 13 residues. V lost 4 bases to trimming and J lost 9 bases, with 13 bases between them. CDR3 DNA: TGTGCCAGCAGTTTGTCCAAATCGGGGCCCCAGCATTTT. Protein: CASSLSKSGPQHF.

This clone was detected only once. This chain connects TRBV3-1 (or the pseudogene TRBV3-2) to TRBJ2-1, with TRBD2 identical over 11 bases. With 6 bases clipped from V and 10 bases from J, the junction kept 8 bases outside the gene matches. Germline values: CDR1 LGHDT, CDR2 YNNKEL (reference sequence). The CDR3 is 14 residues long. In nucleotides, the CDR3 is TGTGCCAGCAGATTAGGACTAGCGGGTGGGGAGCAGTTCTTC. It translates to CASRLGLAGGEQFF.

The V and J genes are TRBV18 and TRBJ2-1; TRBD2 matches at 9 bases. The ends lost 7 bases at V and 0 bases at J; junction bases unmatched: 7. The CDR3 has 16 residues. Per germline, CDR1 KGHSH and CDR2 LQKENI. The CDR3 coding sequence is TGTGCCAGCTTAAAAGCGGGAGGTAGCTCCTACAATGAGCAGTTCTTC. This sequence encodes CASLKAGGSSYNEQFF.

The V and J genes are TRBV19 and TRBJ1-1; D unclear. Germline V gene data show CDR1 as LNHDA and CDR2 as SQIVND (reference sequence). The CDR3 contains 12 residues. With 7 bases removed from V and 3 bases from J, the gap between germline ends came to 9 bases. The CDR3 DNA is TGTGCCAGTAATACCCGGGACACTGAAGCTTTCTTT. Translation: CASNTRDTEAFF.

The rearrangement links TRBV2 to TRBJ1-3, with TRBD1 matching over 7 bases. This CDR3 has 15 amino acids. The ends lost 4 bases at V and 3 bases at J; junction bases unmatched: 6. Germline-derived CDR1 and CDR2 are SNHLY and FYNNEI. The CDR3 reads CASSAGTEVGNTIYF. The CDR3 DNA sequence: TGTGCCAGCAGTGCCGGGACAGAAGTTGGAAACACCATATATTTT. Drawing the rest from reference TRBV2 and TRBJ1-3, the complete variable domain is EPEVTQTPSHQVTQMGQEVILRCVPISNHLYFYWYRQILGQKVEFLVSFYNNEISEKSEIFDDQFSVERPDGSNFTLKIRSTKLEDSAMYFCASSAGTEVGNTIYFGEGSWLTVV.

The rearrangement joins TRBV9 to TRBJ1-5, with D tentatively TRBD1 (5 bases). This CDR3 is 14 amino acids long. Trimming removed 0 bases from V and 5 bases from J, with 9 bases in between. Germline CDR1 SGDLS, CDR2 YYNGEE. The CDR3 DNA follows: TGTGCCAGCAGCGTAGACGGCAGGGATCAGCCCCAGCATTTT. This encodes CASSVDGRDQPQHF.

The genes are TRBV18 and TRBJ2-3; D gene uncertain. Trimming removed 3 bases from V and 0 bases from J, with 16 bases in between. The CDR3 sequence is 17 residues long. The germline V gene has CDR1 KGHSH and CDR2 LQKENI. This CDR3 is CASSPFKERYSTDTQYF. CDR3 sequence (DNA): TGTGCCAGCTCACCCTTCAAGGAGCGCTATAGCACAGATACGCAGTATTTT.

The J gene is TRBJ2-2, the V gene TRBV9, with TRBD2 as a possible D gene (5 bases). Germline V CDR1 and CDR2: SGDLS, YYNGEE. This CDR3 spans 12 amino acids. Trimming removed 6 bases from V and 5 bases from J, with 8 bases in between. The CDR3, as DNA: TGTGCCAGCAAGGACTCGACCGGGGAGCTGTTTTTT. Protein sequence: CASKDSTGELFF.

The rearrangement uses TRBV14 and TRBJ2-6; D is undetermined. CDR3 length: 13 amino acids. Germline-derived CDR1 and CDR2 are SGHDN and FVKESK. Deletions cut 6 bases from V and 0 bases from J, with 3 bases between. CDR3 nucleotide sequence: TGTGCCAGCAGTCTCTCTGGGGCCAACGTCCTGACTTTC. Protein product: CASSLSGANVLTF.

V usage is TRBV10-3 and J usage is TRBJ2-7; no firm D call. V lost 6 bases and J lost 2, with 14 bases in between. This CDR3 has 14 residues. Germline assignment: CDR1 ENHRY and CDR2 SYGVKD. CDR3 region: CAIRTAEGAYEQYF. CDR3 in DNA: TGTGCCATCAGGACTGCGGAAGGCGCCTACGAGCAGTACTTC.

The genes are TRBV11-1 and TRBJ2-2; TRBD1 is a possible D gene (6 bases). Per germline, CDR1 SGHAT and CDR2 FQDESV (reference sequence). The CDR3 spans 13 residues. V lost 6 bases, J lost 6 bases, and 11 bases lay in between. CDR3 amino acids: CASRFTGSGELFF. CDR3 bases: TGTGCCAGCAGATTTACAGGGTCCGGGGAGCTGTTTTTT.

This chain joins TRBV28 and TRBJ2-5, with 8 positions matching TRBD1. CDR3 length equals 12 residues. The V and J ends lost 9 bases and 5 bases, in that order; junction bases with no gene match: 5. Germline lookup yields CDR1 MDHEN and CDR2 SYDVKM. The CDR3 DNA reads as TGTGCCAGTAGACAGGGGATTGAGACCCAGTACTTC. Translated, it gives CASRQGIETQYF. Full variable domain (rest looked up from reference TRBV28 and TRBJ2-5): DVKVTQSSRYLVKRTGEKVFLECVQDMDHENMFWYRQDPGLGLRLIYFSYDVKMKEKGDIPEGYSVSREKKERFSLILESASTNQTSMYLCASRQGIETQYFGPGTRLLVL.

J is TRBJ1-3 and V is TRBV18; a weak D match, TRBD1 (5 bases). The CDR3 consists of 15 residues. Trimming stripped 5 bases from V and 0 bases from J, with 11 bases between. Germline V gives CDR1 KGHSH, CDR2 LQKENI. The CDR3 here is CASSLQGVSGNTIYF. CDR3 DNA: TGTGCCAGCTCATTGCAGGGTGTCTCTGGAAACACCATATATTTT. The full variable domain, with the rest looked up from reference TRBV18 and TRBJ1-3, is NAGVMQNPRHLVRRRGQEARLRCSPMKGHSHVYWYRQLPEEGLKFMVYLQKENIIDESGMPKERFSAEFPKEGPSILRIQQVVRGDSAAYFCASSLQGVSGNTIYFGEGSWLTVV.

This chain uses TRBV3-1 (or the pseudogene TRBV3-2) with TRBJ2-5; 12 nucleotides agree with TRBD2. The CDR3 is 17 amino acids. Looked up from germline, CDR1 is LGHDT and CDR2 is YNNKEL (reference sequence). The ends lost 4 bases at V and 1 base at J; junction bases unmatched: 7. The CDR3 reads CASSPSRTSGTQETQYF. The CDR3 nucleotides read TGTGCCAGCAGCCCGTCGAGGACTAGCGGGACCCAAGAGACCCAGTACTTC.

The chain uses TRBV5-3 and TRBJ2-7; 9 positions agree with TRBD2. TRBV5-3 is annotated as an ORF whose role is uncertain. V lost 0 bases to trimming and J lost 2 bases; unmatched junction nucleotides: 18. The CDR3 is 20 residues long. The chain's CDR3 is CARSLGLGAGGGGCPYEQYF. CDR3 in DNA: TGTGCCAGAAGCTTGGGGCTCGGAGCGGGAGGCGGTGGTTGCCCCTACGAGCAGTACTTC.

The chain has TRBV3-1 (or the pseudogene TRBV3-2) and TRBJ2-5; 11 bases align to TRBD2. In germline, CDR1 is LGHDT, CDR2 YNNKEL (reference sequence). The junction had 3 bases not matched to a gene; V was cut back by 4 bases and J by 5 bases. The CDR3 spans 14 residues. The CDR3 DNA follows: TGTGCCAGCAGCCGACTAGCGGGGTGGGAGACCCAGTACTTC. Translated: CASSRLAGWETQYF.

The CDR3 DNA follows: TGTGCCAGCTCGTCCTCCCGGGGAGGTCGGATCAATGAGCAGTTCTTC. Residues: CASSSSRGGRINEQFF. The chain has TRBV18 and TRBJ2-1; D might be TRBD2 (6 bases). This CDR3 region has 16 residues. Trimming cost V 6 bases and J 6 bases, with 21 bases left between them. In germline, CDR1 is KGHSH, CDR2 LQKENI.

The V call is TRBV30, the J call TRBJ1-1; D is perhaps TRBD1 (5 bases). This CDR3 has 13 amino acids. Germline V CDR1 and CDR2: GTSNPN, SVGIG (reference sequence). Trimming cost V 2 bases and J 6 bases, with 13 bases left between them. The CDR3 sequence is CAWSPSWGAEAFF. CDR3 bases: TGTGCCTGGAGTCCTTCATGGGGCGCTGAAGCTTTCTTT.